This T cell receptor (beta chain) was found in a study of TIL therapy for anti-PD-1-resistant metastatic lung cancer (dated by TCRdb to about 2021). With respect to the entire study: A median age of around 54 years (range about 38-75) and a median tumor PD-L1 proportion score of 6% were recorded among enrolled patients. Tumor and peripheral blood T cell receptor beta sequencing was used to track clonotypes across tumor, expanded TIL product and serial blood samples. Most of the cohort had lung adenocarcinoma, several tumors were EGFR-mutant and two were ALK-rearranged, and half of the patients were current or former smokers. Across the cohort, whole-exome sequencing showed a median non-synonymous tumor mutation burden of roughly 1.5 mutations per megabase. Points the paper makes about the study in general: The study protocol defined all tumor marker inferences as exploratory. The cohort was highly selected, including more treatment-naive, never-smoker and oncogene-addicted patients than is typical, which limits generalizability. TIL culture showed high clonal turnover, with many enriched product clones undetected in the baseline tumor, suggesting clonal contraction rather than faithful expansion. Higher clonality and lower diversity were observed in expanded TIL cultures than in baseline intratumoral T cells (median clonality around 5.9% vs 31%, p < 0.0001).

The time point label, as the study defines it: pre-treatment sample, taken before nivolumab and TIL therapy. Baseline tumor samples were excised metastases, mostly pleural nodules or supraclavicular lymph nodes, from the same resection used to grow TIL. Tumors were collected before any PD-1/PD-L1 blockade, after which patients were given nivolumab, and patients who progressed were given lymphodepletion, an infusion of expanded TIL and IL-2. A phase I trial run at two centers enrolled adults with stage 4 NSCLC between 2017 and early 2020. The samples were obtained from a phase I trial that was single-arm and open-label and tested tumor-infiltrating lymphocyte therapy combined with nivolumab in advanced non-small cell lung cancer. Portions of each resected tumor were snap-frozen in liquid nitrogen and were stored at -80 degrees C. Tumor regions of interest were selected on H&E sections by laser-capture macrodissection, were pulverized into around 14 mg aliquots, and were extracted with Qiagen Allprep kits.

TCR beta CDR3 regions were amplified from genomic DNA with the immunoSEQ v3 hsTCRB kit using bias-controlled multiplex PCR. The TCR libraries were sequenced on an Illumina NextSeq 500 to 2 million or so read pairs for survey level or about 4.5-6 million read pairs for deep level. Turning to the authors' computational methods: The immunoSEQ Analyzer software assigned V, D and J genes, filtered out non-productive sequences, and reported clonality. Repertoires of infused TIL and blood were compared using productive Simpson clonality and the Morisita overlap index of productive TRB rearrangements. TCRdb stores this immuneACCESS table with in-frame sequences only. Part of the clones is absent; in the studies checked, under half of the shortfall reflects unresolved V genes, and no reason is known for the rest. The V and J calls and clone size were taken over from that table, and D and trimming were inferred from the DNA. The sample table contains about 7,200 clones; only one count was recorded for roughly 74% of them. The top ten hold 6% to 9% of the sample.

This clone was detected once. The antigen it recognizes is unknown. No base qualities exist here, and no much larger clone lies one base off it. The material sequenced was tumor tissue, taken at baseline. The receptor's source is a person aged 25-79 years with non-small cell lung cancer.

The CDR3 is CASSTMRQGHEQYF. The DNA sequence is TGTGCCAGCAGCACTATGAGACAGGGCCACGAGCAGTACTTC. Recombination linked TRBV7-8 to TRBJ2-7; TRBD1 aligns with 7 central bases. Taken from the germline V gene, the CDR1 and CDR2 loops are SGHVS and FQNEAQ. Trimming leaves V shorter by 5 bases and J shorter by 5 bases, with the junction holding 9 bases beyond the gene matches. The CDR3 contains 14 residues, cysteine and phenylalanine counted. Only the CDR3 region is kept as DNA, spanning 42 bases read in frame from base 1.